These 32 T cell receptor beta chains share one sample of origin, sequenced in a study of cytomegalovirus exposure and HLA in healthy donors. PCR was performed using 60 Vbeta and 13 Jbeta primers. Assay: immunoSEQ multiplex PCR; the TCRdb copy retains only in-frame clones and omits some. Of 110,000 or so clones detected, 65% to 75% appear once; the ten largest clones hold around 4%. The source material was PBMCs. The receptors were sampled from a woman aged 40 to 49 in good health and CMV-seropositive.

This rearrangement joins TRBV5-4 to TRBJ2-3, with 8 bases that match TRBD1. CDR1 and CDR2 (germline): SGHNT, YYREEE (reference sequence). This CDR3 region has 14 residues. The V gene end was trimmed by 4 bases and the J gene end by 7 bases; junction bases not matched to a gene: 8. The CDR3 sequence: CASSPSTGVNTQYF. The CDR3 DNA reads TGTGCCAGCAGCCCATCGACAGGGGTGAATACGCAGTATTTT.

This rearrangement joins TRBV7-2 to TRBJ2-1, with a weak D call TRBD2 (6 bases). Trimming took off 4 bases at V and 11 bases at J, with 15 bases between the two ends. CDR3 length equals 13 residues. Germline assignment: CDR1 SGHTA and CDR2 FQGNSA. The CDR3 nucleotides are TGTGCCAGCAGCTGGGATTCGGGGACTCAGCAGTTCTTC. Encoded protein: CASSWDSGTQQFF.

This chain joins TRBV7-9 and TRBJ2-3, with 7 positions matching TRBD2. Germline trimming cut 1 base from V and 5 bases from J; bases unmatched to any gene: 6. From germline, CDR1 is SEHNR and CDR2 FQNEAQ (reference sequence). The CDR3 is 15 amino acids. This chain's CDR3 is CASSLDGGFVDTQYF. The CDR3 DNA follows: TGTGCCAGCAGCTTAGACGGGGGGTTCGTAGATACGCAGTATTTT.

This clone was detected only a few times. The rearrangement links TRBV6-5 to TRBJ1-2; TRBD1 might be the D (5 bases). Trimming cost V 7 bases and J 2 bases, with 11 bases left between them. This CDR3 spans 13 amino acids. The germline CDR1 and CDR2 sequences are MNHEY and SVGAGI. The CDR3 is CASMPAGNYGYTF. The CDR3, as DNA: TGTGCCAGCATGCCGGCAGGGAACTATGGCTACACCTTC.

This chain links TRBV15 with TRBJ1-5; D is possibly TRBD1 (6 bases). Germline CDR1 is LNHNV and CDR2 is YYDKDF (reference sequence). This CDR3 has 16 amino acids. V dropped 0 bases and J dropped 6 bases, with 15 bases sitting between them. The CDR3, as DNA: TGTGCCACCAGCAGAGACCGCGGGGGCGGCGGTCAGCCCCAGCATTTT. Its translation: CATSRDRGGGGQPQHF.

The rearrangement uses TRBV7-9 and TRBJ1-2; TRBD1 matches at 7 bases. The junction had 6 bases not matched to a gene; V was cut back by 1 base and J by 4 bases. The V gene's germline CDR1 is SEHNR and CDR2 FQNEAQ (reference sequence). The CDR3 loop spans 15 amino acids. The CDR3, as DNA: TGTGCCAGCAGCTTAGAACGGGGACAGAGCTATGGCTACACCTTC. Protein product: CASSLERGQSYGYTF.

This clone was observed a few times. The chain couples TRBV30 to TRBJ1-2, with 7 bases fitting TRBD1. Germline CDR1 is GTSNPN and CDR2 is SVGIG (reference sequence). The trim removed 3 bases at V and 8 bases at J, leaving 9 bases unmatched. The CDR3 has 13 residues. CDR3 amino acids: CAWSVRTGEGYTF. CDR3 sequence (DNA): TGTGCCTGGAGCGTGCGCACAGGGGAAGGCTACACCTTC.

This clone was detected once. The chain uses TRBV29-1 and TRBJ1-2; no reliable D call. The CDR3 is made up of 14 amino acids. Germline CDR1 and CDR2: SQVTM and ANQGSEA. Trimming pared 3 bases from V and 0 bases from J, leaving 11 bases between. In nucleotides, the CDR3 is TGCAGCGTTGATCACCGCAACTCTAACTATGGCTACACCTTC. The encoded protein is CSVDHRNSNYGYTF.

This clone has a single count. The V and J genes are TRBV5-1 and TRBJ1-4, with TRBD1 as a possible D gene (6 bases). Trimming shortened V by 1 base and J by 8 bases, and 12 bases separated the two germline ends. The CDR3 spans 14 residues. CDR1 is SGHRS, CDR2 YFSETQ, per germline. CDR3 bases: TGCGCCAGCAGCTTGCAAGGGGGTGGCGAAAAACTGTTTTTT. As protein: CASSLQGGGEKLFF.

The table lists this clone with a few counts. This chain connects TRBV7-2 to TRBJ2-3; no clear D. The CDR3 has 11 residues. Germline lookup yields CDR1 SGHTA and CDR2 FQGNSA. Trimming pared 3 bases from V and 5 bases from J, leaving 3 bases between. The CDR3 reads CASSFVDTQYF. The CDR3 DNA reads TGTGCCAGCAGCTTCGTAGATACGCAGTATTTT.

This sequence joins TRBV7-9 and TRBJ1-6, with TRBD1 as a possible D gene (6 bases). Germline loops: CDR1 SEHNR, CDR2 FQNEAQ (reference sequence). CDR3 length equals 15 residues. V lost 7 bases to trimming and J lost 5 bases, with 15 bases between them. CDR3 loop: CASNQQGLNNSPLHF. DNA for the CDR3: TGTGCCAGCAACCAACAGGGCCTAAATAATTCACCCCTCCACTTT.

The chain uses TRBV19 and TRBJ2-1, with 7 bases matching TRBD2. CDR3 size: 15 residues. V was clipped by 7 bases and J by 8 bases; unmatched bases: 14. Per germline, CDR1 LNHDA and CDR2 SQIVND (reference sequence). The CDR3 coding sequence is TGTGCCAGTACGAAGGTAGCGGGCAAAGGAGATGAGCAGTTCTTC. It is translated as CASTKVAGKGDEQFF.

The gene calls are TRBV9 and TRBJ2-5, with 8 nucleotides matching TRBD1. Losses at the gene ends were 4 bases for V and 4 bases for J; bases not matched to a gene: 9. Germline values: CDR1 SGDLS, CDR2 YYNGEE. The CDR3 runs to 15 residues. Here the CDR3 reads CASSPGRGRRETQYF. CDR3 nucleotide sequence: TGTGCCAGCAGCCCGGGCAGGGGGCGGAGAGAGACCCAGTACTTC.

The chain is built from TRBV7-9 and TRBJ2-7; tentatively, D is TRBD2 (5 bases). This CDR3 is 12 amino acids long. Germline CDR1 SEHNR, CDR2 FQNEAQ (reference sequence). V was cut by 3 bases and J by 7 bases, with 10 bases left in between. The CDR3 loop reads CASSLGVREQYF. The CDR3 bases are TGTGCCAGCAGCTTGGGAGTACGTGAGCAGTACTTC. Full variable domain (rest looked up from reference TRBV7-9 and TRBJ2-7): DTGVSQNPRHKITKRGQNVTFRCDPISEHNRLYWYRQTLGQGPEFLTYFQNEAQLEKSRLLSDRFSAERPKGSFSTLEIQRTEQGDSAMYLCASSLGVREQYFGPGTRLTVT.

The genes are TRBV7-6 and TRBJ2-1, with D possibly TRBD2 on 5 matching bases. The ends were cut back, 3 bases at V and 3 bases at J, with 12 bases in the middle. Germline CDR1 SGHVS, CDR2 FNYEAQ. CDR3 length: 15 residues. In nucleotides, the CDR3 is TGTGCCAGCAGCTTTGTGTCGGGGTTCTACAATGAGCAGTTCTTC. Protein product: CASSFVSGFYNEQFF.

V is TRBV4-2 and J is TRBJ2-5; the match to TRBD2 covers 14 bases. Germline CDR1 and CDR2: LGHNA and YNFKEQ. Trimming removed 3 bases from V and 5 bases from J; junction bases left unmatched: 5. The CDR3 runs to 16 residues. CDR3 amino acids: CASSQTSGGALETQYF. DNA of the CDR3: TGTGCCAGCAGCCAGACTAGCGGGGGGGCTTTGGAGACCCAGTACTTC.

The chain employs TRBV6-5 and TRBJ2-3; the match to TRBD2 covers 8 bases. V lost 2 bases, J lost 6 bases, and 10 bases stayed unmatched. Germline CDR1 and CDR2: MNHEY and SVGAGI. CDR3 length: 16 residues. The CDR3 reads CASSYPKREWGDTQYF. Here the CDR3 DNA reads TGTGCCAGCAGTTACCCAAAGCGGGAGTGGGGTGATACGCAGTATTTT.

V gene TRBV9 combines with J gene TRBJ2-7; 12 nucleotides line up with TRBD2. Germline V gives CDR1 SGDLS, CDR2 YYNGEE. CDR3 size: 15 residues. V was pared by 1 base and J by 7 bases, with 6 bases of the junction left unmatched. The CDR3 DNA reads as TGTGCCAGCAGCGTATCTAGCGGGGGGGCCGGGGAGCAGTACTTC. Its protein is CASSVSSGGAGEQYF.

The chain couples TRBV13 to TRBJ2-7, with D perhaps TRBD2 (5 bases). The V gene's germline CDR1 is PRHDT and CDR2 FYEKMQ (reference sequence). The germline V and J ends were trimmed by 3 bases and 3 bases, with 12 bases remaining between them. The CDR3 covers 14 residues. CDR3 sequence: CASSLGQTIYEQYF. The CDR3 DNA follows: TGTGCCAGCAGCTTGGGCCAGACTATCTACGAGCAGTACTTC.

The CDR3 DNA reads TGTGCCAGTAGTATGCGTCCCGGTGGGCCCACAGATACGCAGTATTTT. The encoded protein is CASSMRPGGPTDTQYF. The genes are TRBV19 and TRBJ2-3; D not certain. Per germline, CDR1 LNHDA and CDR2 SQIVND (reference sequence). The length of the CDR3 is 16 residues. V dropped 3 bases and J dropped 2 bases, with 15 bases sitting between them.

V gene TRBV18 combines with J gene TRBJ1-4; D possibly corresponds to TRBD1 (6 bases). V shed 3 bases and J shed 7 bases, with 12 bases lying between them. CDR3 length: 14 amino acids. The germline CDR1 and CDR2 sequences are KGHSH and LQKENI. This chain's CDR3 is CASSPSPGVEKLFF. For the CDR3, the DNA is TGTGCCAGCTCACCCTCGCCAGGGGTTGAAAAACTGTTTTTT.

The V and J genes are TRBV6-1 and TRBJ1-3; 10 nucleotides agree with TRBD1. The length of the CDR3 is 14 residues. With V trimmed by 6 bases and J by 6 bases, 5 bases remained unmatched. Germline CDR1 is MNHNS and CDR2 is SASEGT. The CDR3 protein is CASRRGTGENTIYF. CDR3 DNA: TGTGCCAGCAGGAGGGGGACAGGGGAAAACACCATATATTTT.

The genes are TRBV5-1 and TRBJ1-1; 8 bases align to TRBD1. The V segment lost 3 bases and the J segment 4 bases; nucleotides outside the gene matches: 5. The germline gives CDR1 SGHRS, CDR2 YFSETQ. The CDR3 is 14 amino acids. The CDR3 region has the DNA TGCGCCAGCAGCTCGCTCACAGGGGGCACTGAAGCTTTCTTT. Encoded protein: CASSSLTGGTEAFF.

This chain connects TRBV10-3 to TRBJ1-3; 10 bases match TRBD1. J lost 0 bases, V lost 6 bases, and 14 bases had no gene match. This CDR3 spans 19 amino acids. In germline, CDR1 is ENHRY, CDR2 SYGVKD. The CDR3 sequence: CAIRDRDRGVLRSGNTIYF. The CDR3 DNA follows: TGTGCCATCAGAGACCGGGACAGGGGCGTCCTTCGCTCTGGAAACACCATATATTTT.

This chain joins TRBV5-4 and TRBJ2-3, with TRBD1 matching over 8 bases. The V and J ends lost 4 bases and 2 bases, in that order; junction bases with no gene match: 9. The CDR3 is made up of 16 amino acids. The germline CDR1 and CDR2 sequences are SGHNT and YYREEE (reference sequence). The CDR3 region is CASSIPGQGPTDTQYF. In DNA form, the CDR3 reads TGTGCCAGCAGCATACCCGGACAGGGCCCCACAGATACGCAGTATTTT.

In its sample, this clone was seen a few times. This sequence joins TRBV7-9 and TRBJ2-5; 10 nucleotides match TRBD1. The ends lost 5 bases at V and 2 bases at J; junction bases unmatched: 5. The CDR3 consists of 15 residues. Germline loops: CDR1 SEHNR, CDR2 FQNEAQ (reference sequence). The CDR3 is CASSLWTGGQETQYF. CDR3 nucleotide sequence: TGTGCCAGCAGCCTTTGGACAGGGGGACAAGAGACCCAGTACTTC.

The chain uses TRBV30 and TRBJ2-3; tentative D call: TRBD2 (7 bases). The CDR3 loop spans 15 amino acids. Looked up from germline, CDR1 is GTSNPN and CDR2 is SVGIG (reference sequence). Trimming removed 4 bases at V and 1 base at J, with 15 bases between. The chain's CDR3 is CAWKLGGAGTDTQYF. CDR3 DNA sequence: TGTGCCTGGAAGCTGGGGGGGGCTGGCACAGATACGCAGTATTTT.

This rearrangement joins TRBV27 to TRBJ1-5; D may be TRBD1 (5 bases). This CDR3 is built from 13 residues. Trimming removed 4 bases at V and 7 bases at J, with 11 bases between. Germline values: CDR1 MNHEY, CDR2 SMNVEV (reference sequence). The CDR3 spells CASSSQGGQPQHF. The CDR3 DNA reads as TGTGCCAGCAGTTCTCAGGGAGGACAGCCCCAGCATTTT.

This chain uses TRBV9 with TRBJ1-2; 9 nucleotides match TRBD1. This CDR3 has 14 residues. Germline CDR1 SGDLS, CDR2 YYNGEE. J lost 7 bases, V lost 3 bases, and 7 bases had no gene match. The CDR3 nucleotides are TGTGCCAGCAGCGCAGGACAGGGGCCGGGTGGCTACACCTTC. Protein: CASSAGQGPGGYTF.

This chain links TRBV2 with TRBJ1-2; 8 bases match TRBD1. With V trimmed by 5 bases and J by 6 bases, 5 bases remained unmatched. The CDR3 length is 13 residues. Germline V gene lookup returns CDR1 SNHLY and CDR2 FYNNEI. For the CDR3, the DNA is TGTGCCAGCAGTCTCCAGGGGGCAGATGGCTACACCTTC. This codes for CASSLQGADGYTF.

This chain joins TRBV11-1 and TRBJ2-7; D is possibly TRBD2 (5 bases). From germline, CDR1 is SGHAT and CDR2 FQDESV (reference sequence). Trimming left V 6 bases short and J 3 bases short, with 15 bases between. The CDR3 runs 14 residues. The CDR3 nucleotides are TGTGCCAGCAGGAGATCGGGTGAGGGCTACGAGCAGTACTTC. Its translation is CASRRSGEGYEQYF.

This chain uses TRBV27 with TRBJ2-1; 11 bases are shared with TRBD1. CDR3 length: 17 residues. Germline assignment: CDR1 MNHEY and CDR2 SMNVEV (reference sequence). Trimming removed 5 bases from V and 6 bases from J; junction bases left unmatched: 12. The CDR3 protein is CASSERTGGLRGNEQFF. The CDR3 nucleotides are TGTGCCAGCAGTGAGCGGACAGGGGGCCTCCGGGGCAATGAGCAGTTCTTC.